The next 11 T cell receptor beta chains were all read from a single sample in a study of blood T cells in healthy people across ages. A second about 6 to 11 cycle PCR used barcoded and J-beta primers. Each CDR3 protein is one row after TCRdb ran MiXCR on the 5' RACE reads. Among roughly 700,000 distinct CDR3 sequences listed, around 49% were seen once. Sequences were obtained from blood. The receptor set was obtained from a woman aged 55-70 years in good health.

Concerning this clonotype itself: One end of the junction fails to match germline, which may point to a read error. This chain links TRBV29-1 with TRBJ2-3, with D possibly TRBD2 on 5 matching bases. Germline assignment: CDR1 SQVTM and CDR2 ANQGSEA. The CDR3 consists of 11 residues. CDR3 amino acids: CSGEVADTQYF. For the CDR3, the DNA is TGCAGCGGTGAAGTAGCGGATACGCAGTATTTT.

This chain links TRBV27 with TRBJ1-2, with a tentative D call TRBD1 (5 bases). Germline V gives CDR1 MNHEY, CDR2 SMNVEV (reference sequence). The CDR3 totals 13 residues. V was trimmed by 5 bases and J by 5 bases, leaving 12 bases between them. Written as DNA, the CDR3 is TGTGCCAGCAGTCGAGACAGAAAGTATGGCTACACCTTC. Protein: CASSRDRKYGYTF.

This chain uses TRBV2 with TRBJ2-1; possible D gene TRBD1, 5 bases. The CDR3 totals 12 residues. Germline values: CDR1 SNHLY, CDR2 FYNNEI. The V end was cut by 8 bases, the J end by 6 bases, with 11 bases between. The CDR3 here is CASGRRGNEQFF. CDR3 bases: TGTGCCAGCGGCCGTAGGGGCAATGAGCAGTTCTTC.

The chain recombines TRBV2 with TRBJ2-1; TRBD2 matches 8 bases. The CDR3 has 15 residues. Germline CDR1 reads SNHLY; CDR2 reads FYNNEI. V shed 6 bases and J 6 bases; nucleotides not matched to a gene: 10. CDR3 nucleotide sequence: TGTGCCAGCAGCCTGGGACTAGGAGGCTCCAATGAGCAGTTCTTC. Encoded protein: CASSLGLGGSNEQFF.

A note on this clonotype: The junction departs from germline at one end; a sequencing error may be responsible. The rearrangement links TRBV20-1 to TRBJ2-1; D possibly corresponds to TRBD1 (6 bases). The CDR3 runs to 15 residues. CDR1 is DFQATT, CDR2 SNEGSKA, per germline (reference sequence). The CDR3, as DNA: TGCTGTGCTCAAGGGGGTGGGGCTAATAACAATGAGCAGTTCTTC. It translates to CCAQGGGANNNEQFF.

The rearrangement links TRBV3-1 to TRBJ2-1, with D uncertain. The CDR3 length is 14 residues. Germline lookup yields CDR1 LGHDT and CDR2 YNNKEL (reference sequence). V lost 3 bases and J 2 bases, leaving 8 bases between the germline ends. The CDR3 bases are TGTGCCAGCAGCCAGGGAAGGGCCTACAATGAGCAGTTCTTC. Residues: CASSQGRAYNEQFF.

To note about this clonotype: Being one base from a much bigger clone, this may be a read error. This chain connects TRBV7-2 to TRBJ2-7; D unresolved. Germline assignment: CDR1 SGHTA and CDR2 FQGNSA. The CDR3 consists of 11 residues. In nucleotides, the CDR3 is TGTGCCAGCAGCTCCACCTACGAGCGGTACTTC. The encoded protein is CASSSTYERYF.

This chain uses TRBV25-1 with TRBJ1-4; D is unresolved. V lost 4 bases, J lost 4 bases, and 13 bases lay in between. From germline, CDR1 is MGHDK and CDR2 SYGVNS. The CDR3 is 15 residues long. CDR3 sequence: CASSGVQRRNEKLFF. The CDR3 nucleotides are TGTGCCAGCAGTGGGGTACAGAGACGTAATGAAAAACTGTTTTTT. The full variable domain, rest sourced from reference TRBV25-1 and TRBJ1-4, is EADIYQTPRYLVIGTGKKITLECSQTMGHDKMYWYQQDPGMELHLIHYSYGVNSTEKGDLSSESTVSRIRTEHFPLTLESARPSHTSQYLCASSGVQRRNEKLFFGSGTQLSVL.

This clonotype was seen only a few times. The rearrangement joins TRBV7-8 to TRBJ1-5; 10 bases agree with TRBD1. The germline V gene has CDR1 SGHVS and CDR2 FQNEAQ. V shed 5 bases and J 5 bases; nucleotides not matched to a gene: 6. The CDR3 covers 15 residues. The CDR3, as DNA: TGTGCCAGCAGCCCGGGACAGGGGAAGGATCAGCCCCAGCATTTT. Translation gives CASSPGQGKDQPQHF.

In its sample, this clonotype was seen a few times. The chain combines TRBV10-3 with TRBJ2-1; possible D gene TRBD2, 6 bases. Germline assignment: CDR1 ENHRY and CDR2 SYGVKD. V was trimmed by 4 bases and J by 0 bases, leaving 13 bases between them. The CDR3 sequence is 16 residues long. CDR3 sequence (DNA): TGTGCCATCAGTGCCCTGCCGGGGGACTCCTACAATGAGCAGTTCTTC. Its protein product is CAISALPGDSYNEQFF.

This clonotype occurred a few times. The gene calls are TRBV5-1 and TRBJ2-7; D unclear. The ends were cut back, 4 bases at V and 2 bases at J, with 19 bases in the middle. In germline, CDR1 is SGHRS, CDR2 YFSETQ. The CDR3 runs 16 residues. CDR3 coding DNA: TGCGCCAGCAGCCCTACCGACTCCCGGCCGACCTACGAGCAGTACTTC. Protein: CASSPTDSRPTYEQYF.